Listed here are 4 T cell receptor beta chains from one sample, sequenced in a study of memory B cells and T cells in multiple sclerosis. Their antigens are not known. CFSE-dim autoproliferating and CFSE-high non-proliferating T cells from unstimulated culture were sequenced separately. Pooled replicate wells came from some 50 million CFSE-labeled PBMCs cultured around seven days without stimulus. Profiling relied on immunoSEQ multiplex PCR, and the TCRdb table lists in-frame clones only, not all of them. The table includes under 50,000 clones, approximately 80% detected once. The sequenced sample was PBMCs from blood kept in culture. The receptors shown here come from a human donor with multiple sclerosis.

V gene TRBV2 combines with J gene TRBJ1-1, with a weak D call TRBD1 (6 bases). With 7 bases removed from V and 5 bases from J, the gap between germline ends came to 14 bases. The CDR3 is 13 residues long. Germline-derived CDR1 and CDR2 are SNHLY and FYNNEI. CDR3 DNA sequence: TGTGCCAGCAAGGGGGGGGGTAGGACTGAAGCTTTCTTT. Its protein is CASKGGGRTEAFF.

This chain joins TRBV13 and TRBJ2-7; unclear D gene. Germline values: CDR1 PRHDT, CDR2 FYEKMQ (reference sequence). The V end lost 2 bases, the J end lost 5 bases, and 7 bases lay between the germline ends. The CDR3 spans 12 residues. CDR3 region: CASSLLADEQYF. DNA of the CDR3: TGTGCCAGCAGCTTACTGGCGGACGAGCAGTACTTC.

The chain is built from TRBV28 and TRBJ2-1, with 8 bases identical to TRBD2. Losses at the gene ends were 5 bases for V and 14 bases for J; bases not matched to a gene: 8. CDR3 size: 12 residues. Germline CDR1 and CDR2: MDHEN and SYDVKM. CDR3 nucleotide sequence: TGTGCCAGCAGTCCTCCGGGACTAGTCGAGTTCTTC. As protein: CASSPPGLVEFF.

The chain recombines TRBV30 with TRBJ1-1; tentatively, D is TRBD1 (6 bases). V lost 5 bases and J 4 bases, leaving 14 bases between the germline ends. The CDR3 is 13 amino acids. The germline CDR1 and CDR2 sequences are GTSNPN and SVGIG (reference sequence). Written as DNA, the CDR3 is TGTGCCTGGTGTACCGGGGGGGCCACTGAAGCTTTCTTT. It codes for CAWCTGGATEAFF.